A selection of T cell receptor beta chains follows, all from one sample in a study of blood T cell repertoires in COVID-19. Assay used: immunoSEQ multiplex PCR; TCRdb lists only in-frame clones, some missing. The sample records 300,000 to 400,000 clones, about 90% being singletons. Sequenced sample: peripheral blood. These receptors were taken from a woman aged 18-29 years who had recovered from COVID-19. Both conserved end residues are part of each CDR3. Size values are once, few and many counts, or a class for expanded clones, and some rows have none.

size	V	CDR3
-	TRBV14	CASSQDFRGKRETQYF
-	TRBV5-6	CASSLVERESDEQFF
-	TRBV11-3	CASSLERAGTGELFF
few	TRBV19	CASSIVQGRETQYF
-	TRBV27	CASSRGTSRSDEQFF
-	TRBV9	CASSPTVKRDPNEQFF
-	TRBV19	CASRLAGSGTGELFF
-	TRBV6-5	CASREASSTDTQYF
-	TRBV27	CASRSRGMSSYNEQFF
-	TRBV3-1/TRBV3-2	CASSQEFGGRASNEQFF
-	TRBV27	CASSLSRQGYGYTF
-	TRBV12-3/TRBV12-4	CASILPIEQPQHF
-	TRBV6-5	CASSRLADEQFF
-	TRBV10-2	CASSESSGAFF
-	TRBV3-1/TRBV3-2	CASTPSGAETQYF
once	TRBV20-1	CSASAGYGYTF
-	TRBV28	CASSLAGGPSDTQYF
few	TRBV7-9	CASSLLDPGFAGGYTF
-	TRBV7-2	CASSPTADSNQPQHF
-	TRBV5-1	CASSLAGTGVAPLHF
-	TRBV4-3	CASSQDGTRDTVEYYNEQFF
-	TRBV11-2	CASSTRGGYNSPLHF
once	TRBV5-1	CASSYRLGQNTGELFF
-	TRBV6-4	CASSDKGPYSYNSPLHF
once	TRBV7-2	CASSFPAGGIRRTDTQYF
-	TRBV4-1	CASSQVHTDRAKNIQYF
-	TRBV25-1	CASTVDSYNSPLHF
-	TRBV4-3	CASSLRASGTSGRQTGELFF
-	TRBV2	CASSEANQYGYTF
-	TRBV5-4	CASSIGLVGDTQYF